The source of this T cell receptor (beta chain) is a study of blood T cell repertoires in COVID-19. The table came from immunoSEQ multiplex PCR; TCRdb's copy has only in-frame clones and leaves some out. The data show fewer than 350,000 clones, approximately 85% seen once. The study drew participants aged about 18 to 95 years from 24 US areas. The germline V gene has CDR1 SNHLY and CDR2 FYNNEI. The V and J ends lost 6 bases and 2 bases respectively, with 14 bases between them. The CDR3 sequence is 14 residues long. This TCR was sampled from a woman under 40 who had recovered from COVID-19. V usage is TRBV2 and J usage is TRBJ2-7; tentatively, D is TRBD1 (6 bases). Sequenced: PBMCs or T cells enriched from blood (not recorded which). DNA for the CDR3: TGTGCCAGCAGAGGGACAAACCCGCCCTACGAGCAGTACTTC. This encodes CASRGTNPPYEQYF.